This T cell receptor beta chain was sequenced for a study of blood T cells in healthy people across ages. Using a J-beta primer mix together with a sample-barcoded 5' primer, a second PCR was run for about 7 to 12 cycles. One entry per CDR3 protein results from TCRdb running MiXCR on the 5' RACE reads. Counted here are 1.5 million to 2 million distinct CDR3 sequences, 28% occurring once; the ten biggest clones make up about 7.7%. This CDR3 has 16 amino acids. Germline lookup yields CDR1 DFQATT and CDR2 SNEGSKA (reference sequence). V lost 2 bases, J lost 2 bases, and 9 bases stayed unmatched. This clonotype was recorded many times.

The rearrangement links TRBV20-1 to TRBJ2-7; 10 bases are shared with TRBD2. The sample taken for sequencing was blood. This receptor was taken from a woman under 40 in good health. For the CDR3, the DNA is TGCAGTGCTAGATGGGGTCCCGGGACTAGCGCCTACGAGCAGTACTTC. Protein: CSARWGPGTSAYEQYF.